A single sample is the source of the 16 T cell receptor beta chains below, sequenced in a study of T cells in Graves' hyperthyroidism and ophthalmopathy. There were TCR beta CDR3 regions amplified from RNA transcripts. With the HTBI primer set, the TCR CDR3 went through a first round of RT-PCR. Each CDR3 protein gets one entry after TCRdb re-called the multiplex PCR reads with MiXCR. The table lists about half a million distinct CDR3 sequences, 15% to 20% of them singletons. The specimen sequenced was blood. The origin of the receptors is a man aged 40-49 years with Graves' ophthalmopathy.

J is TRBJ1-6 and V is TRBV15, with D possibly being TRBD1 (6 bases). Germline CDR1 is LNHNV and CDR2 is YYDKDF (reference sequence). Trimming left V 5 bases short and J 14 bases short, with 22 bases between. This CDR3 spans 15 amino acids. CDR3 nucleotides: TGTGCCACCAGCGGAGGGGACACCGTCATTTCGGCCCTCCACTTT. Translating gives CATSGGDTVISALHF.

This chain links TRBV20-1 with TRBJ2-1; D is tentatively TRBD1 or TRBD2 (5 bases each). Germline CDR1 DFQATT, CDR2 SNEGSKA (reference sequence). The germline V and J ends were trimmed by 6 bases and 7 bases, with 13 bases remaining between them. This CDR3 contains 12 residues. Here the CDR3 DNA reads TGCAGTGCCCGGGGACCATTGAATGAGCAGTTCTTC. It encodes CSARGPLNEQFF.

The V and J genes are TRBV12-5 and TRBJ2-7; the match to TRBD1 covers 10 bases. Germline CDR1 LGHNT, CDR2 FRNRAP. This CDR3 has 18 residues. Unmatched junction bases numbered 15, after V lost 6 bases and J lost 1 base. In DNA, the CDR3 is TGTGCTAGTGGCCCTTTGATTACCGGGACAGGGGTTTCCTACGAGCAGTACTTC. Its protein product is CASGPLITGTGVSYEQYF.

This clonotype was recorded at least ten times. This chain's CDR3 is CASTGVDYGYTF. CDR3 DNA: TGTGCCAGCACGGGGGTGGACTATGGCTACACCTTC. V and J are TRBV28 and TRBJ1-2; D might be TRBD1 (5 bases). The CDR3 loop spans 12 amino acids. Germline loops: CDR1 MDHEN, CDR2 SYDVKM. The germline V and J ends were trimmed by 7 bases and 3 bases, with 9 bases remaining between them.

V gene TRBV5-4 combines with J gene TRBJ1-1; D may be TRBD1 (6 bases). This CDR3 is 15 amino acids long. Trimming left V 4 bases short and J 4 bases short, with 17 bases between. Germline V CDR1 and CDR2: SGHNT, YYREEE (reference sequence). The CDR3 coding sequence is TGTGCCAGCAGCCCAAAGACAGGAGATCTCACTGAAGCTTTCTTT. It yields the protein CASSPKTGDLTEAFF.

CDR3 nucleotides: TGTGCCAGCAGCCTAACCGGGGGCGGAGGGGAGCTGTTTTTT. The encoded protein is CASSLTGGGGELFF. The chain joins TRBV12-3 or TRBV12-4 to TRBJ2-2; either TRBD1 or TRBD2 may supply D (6 bases each). The CDR3 is made up of 14 amino acids. V dropped 6 bases and J dropped 8 bases, with 16 bases sitting between them.

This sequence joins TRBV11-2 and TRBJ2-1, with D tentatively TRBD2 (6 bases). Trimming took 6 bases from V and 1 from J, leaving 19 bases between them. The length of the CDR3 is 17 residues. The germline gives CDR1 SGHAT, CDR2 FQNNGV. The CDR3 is CASSTRTNGKSYNEQFF. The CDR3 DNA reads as TGTGCCAGCAGTACCCGGACTAACGGGAAATCCTACAATGAGCAGTTCTTC.

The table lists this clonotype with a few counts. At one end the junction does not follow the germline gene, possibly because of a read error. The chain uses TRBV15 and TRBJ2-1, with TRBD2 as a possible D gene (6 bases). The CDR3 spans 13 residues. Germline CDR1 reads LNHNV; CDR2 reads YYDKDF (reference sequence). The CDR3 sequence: CATGRDLTNEQFF. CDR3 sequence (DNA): TGTGCCACCGGCAGGGACTTGACCAATGAGCAGTTCTTC.

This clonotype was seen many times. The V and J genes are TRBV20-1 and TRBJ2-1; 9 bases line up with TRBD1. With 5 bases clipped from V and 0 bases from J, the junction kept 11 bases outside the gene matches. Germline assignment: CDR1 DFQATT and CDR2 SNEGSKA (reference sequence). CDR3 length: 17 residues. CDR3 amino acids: CSAAGQGSWGSYNEQFF. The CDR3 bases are TGCAGTGCTGCGGGACAGGGTTCCTGGGGCTCCTACAATGAGCAGTTCTTC.

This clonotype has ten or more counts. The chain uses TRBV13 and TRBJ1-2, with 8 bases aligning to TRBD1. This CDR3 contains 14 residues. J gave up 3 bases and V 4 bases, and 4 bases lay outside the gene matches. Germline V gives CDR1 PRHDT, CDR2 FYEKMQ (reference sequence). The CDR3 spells CASSSGTGDYGYTF. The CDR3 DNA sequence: TGTGCCAGCAGCTCAGGGACAGGTGACTATGGCTACACCTTC.

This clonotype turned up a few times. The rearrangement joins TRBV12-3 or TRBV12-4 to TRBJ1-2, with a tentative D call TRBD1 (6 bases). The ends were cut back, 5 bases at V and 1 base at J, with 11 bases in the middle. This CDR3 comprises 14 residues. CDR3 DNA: TGTGCCAGCAGTACACAGGGTTATAACTATGGCTACACCTTC. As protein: CASSTQGYNYGYTF.

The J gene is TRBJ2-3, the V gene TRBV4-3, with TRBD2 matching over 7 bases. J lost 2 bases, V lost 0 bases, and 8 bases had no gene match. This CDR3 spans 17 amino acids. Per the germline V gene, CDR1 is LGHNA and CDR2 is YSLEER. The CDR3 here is CASSQDFSSGITDTQYF. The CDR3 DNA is TGCGCCAGCAGCCAAGATTTCTCTAGCGGCATCACAGATACGCAGTATTTT.

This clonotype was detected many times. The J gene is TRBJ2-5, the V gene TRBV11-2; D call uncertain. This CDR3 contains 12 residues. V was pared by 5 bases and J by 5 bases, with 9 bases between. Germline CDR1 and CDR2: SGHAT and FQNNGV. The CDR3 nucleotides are TGTGCCAGCAGCCAGGTGGCGGAGACCCAGTACTTC. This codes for CASSQVAETQYF.

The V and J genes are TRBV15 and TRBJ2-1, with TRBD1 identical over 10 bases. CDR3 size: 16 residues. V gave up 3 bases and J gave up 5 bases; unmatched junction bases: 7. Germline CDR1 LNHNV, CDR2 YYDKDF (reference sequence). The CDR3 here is CATSRGGTGANNEQFF. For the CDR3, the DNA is TGTGCCACCAGCAGGGGAGGGACAGGGGCTAACAATGAGCAGTTCTTC.

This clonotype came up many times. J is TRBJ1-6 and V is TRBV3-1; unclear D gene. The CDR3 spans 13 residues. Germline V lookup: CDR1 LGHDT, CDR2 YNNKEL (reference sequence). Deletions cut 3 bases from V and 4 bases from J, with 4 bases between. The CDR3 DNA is TGTGCCAGCAGCCAGGGGTATAATTCACCCCTCCACTTT. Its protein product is CASSQGYNSPLHF.

The CDR3 region is CSARDSPPAYEQYF. The CDR3 DNA reads TGCAGTGCTAGAGATTCTCCCCCTGCCTACGAGCAGTACTTC. The gene calls are TRBV20-1 and TRBJ2-7; the D is unclear. The CDR3 covers 14 residues. Trimming shortened V by 0 bases and J by 2 bases, and 11 bases separated the two germline ends. Germline V gene lookup returns CDR1 DFQATT and CDR2 SNEGSKA (reference sequence).